This T cell receptor beta chain was recorded in a study of molecular identifiers for immune sequencing clone quantification. The overall study: For replicates, RNA isolated from approximately 20,000 or 100,000 naive CD8 cells was divided into five portions, of which four were sequenced.

The V and J ends lost 6 bases and 5 bases, in that order; junction bases with no gene match: 3. CDR3 length: 12 residues. TCRdb ran MiXCR on the PCR reads and lists one entry per CDR3 protein. The sample consists of a few hundred thousand distinct CDR3 sequences, 20% to 25% of them appearing once. In regard to this clonotype: In this CDR3 the conserved last residue, phenylalanine or tryptophan, is missing, so a read error is likely.

The gene calls are TRBV12-3 or TRBV12-4 and TRBJ2-7; 8 bases agree with TRBD1. Sequencing was carried out using naive CD8+ T cells from blood, with Jurkat cell RNA spiked in. The subset denotes: FACS-sorted CD8+CD4-CCR7+CD45RA+ naive T cells. The receptor's source is a human donor in good health. Some libraries in this study had Jurkat cell RNA spiked in. CDR3 region: CASSQTGDEQYY. The CDR3 DNA reads as TGTGCCAGCAGCCAGACAGGGGACGAGCAGTACTAC.